A selection of T cell receptor beta chains follows, all from one sample in a study of OX40 agonist ivuxolimab in advanced cancers. Clones were read by immunoSEQ multiplex PCR, and TCRdb kept only the in-frame ones, dropping some. The data show approximately 77,000 clones, 75% to 90% seen once. This material consisted of CD4+ or CD8+ T cells sorted from blood, taken in a trial of the OX40 agonist ivuxolimab. Receptors originate from an adult with an advanced solid tumor such as melanoma, head and neck, liver or kidney cancer. The CDR3 runs from the conserved cysteine through the conserved F or W. D genes are given only for firm matches. Rows give clone size only sometimes, using once, few, many, or a class for an expanded clone.

clone size	J gene	V gene	D gene	CDR3 DNA	CDR3 protein
.	TRBJ1-2	TRBV10-1	TRBD1	TGCGCCAGCAGCCGGGACAGGGTTTCTGGCTACACCTTC	CASSRDRVSGYTF
.	TRBJ1-1	TRBV30	.	TGTGCCTGGATAAGGGTTGGGCCGGGAACTGAAGCTTTCTTT	CAWIRVGPGTEAFF
.	TRBJ2-2	TRBV9	.	TGTGCCAGCAGCGTAGCACCCCCCTCGAACACCGGGGAGCTGTTTTTT	CASSVAPPSNTGELFF
.	TRBJ2-2	TRBV9	.	TGTGCCAGCAGCGCGACCCGACAGGACACCGGGGAGCTGTTTTTT	CASSATRQDTGELFF
.	TRBJ1-2	TRBV10-3	TRBD1	TGTGCCATCAGTGTGGGGGACAGGGACGGCTACACCTTC	CAISVGDRDGYTF
.	TRBJ2-2	TRBV7-6	.	TGTGCCAGCAGCCAAACATCCCCCACCGGGGAGCTGTTTTTT	CASSQTSPTGELFF
.	TRBJ1-6	TRBV18	.	TGTGCCAGCTCCTTTAATCGGGACGCGAGATTCCCCCTCCACTTT	CASSFNRDARFPLHF
.	TRBJ2-5	TRBV28	.	TGTGCCAGCAGCCCGTACCAAGAGACCCAGTACTTC	CASSPYQETQYF
once	TRBJ1-2	TRBV19	TRBD1	TGTGCCAGTAGTATCGTTTGGACAGGGGATGGCTACACCTTC	CASSIVWTGDGYTF
few	TRBJ1-1	TRBV5-1	.	TGCGCCAGCAGTCCCGGGACCAAGGTCCGTGATGGGAACACTGAAGCTTTCTTT	CASSPGTKVRDGNTEAFF
.	TRBJ2-7	TRBV10-3	.	TGTGCCATCAGTGAGTCGGGTCGTTTAGCTGGTTCATACGAGCAGTACTTC	CAISESGRLAGSYEQYF
.	TRBJ2-7	TRBV10-3	TRBD1	TGTGCCATCAAGGGACAGGGGGGATACGAGCAGTACTTC	CAIKGQGGYEQYF
.	TRBJ2-7	TRBV7-9	TRBD1	TGTGCCAGCAGCCCTACGAGTGGGGACAGGGTATTTTTC	CASSPTSGDRVFF
.	TRBJ2-1	TRBV6-1	.	TGTGCCAGCAGTCCTCTAAATGAGCAGTTCTTC	CASSPLNEQFF
.	TRBJ2-1	TRBV19	TRBD2	TGTGCCAGTAGTGCCGGACTAGCGGGAGGGCCTTTAGGTGAGCAGTTCTTC	CASSAGLAGGPLGEQFF
.	TRBJ2-3	TRBV6-6	.	TGTGCCAGCAGTGATCGGGACTCCACAGATACGCAGTATTTT	CASSDRDSTDTQYF
.	TRBJ1-5	TRBV28	TRBD1	TGTGCCAGCAGACGCCAGGGGGATCAGCCCCAGCATTTT	CASRRQGDQPQHF
.	TRBJ2-5	TRBV19	TRBD1	TGTGCCAGTAGTATAGGGAGGACGGGACAGACAAAAGAGACCCAGTACTTC	CASSIGRTGQTKETQYF
.	TRBJ2-3	TRBV4-3	TRBD1	TGCGCCAGCAGCCAAGGGACAGGGGGCCCAGATACGCAGTATTTT	CASSQGTGGPDTQYF
.	TRBJ2-1	TRBV4-2	.	TGTGCCAGCAGCCAAGAAACGGGAAGGTACAATGAGCAGTTCTTC	CASSQETGRYNEQFF
.	TRBJ1-5	TRBV27	TRBD1	TGTGCCAGCAGTGAACGGGACAGTGGCCAGCCCCAGCATTTT	CASSERDSGQPQHF
.	TRBJ2-7	TRBV5-1	.	TGCGCCAGCAGCTCCCGGGACGGCTACGGACAGTACTTC	CASSSRDGYGQYF
.	TRBJ1-5	TRBV5-4	.	TGTGCCAGCAGCTTACCGGGGCCCAATCAGCCCCAGCATTTT	CASSLPGPNQPQHF
.	TRBJ2-1	TRBV6-4	TRBD2	TGTGCCAGCGCTAGAGAGGGAGGGCGGTTCGGCGAGCAGTTCTTC	CASAREGGRFGEQFF
.	TRBJ1-4	TRBV21-1	.	TGTGCCAGCAGCAAAGGGGGCGGGGTTGCAACTAATGAAAAACTGTTTTTT	CASSKGGGVATNEKLFF
.	TRBJ1-2	TRBV28	.	TGTGCCAGCAGTGGCTCAAGTGCGGCGGCAGTCCGTCGGTACACCTTC	CASSGSSAAAVRRYTF
.	TRBJ2-4	TRBV10-1	.	TGCGCCAGCAGTGAGTCAATTGGTGGGGAGGACATTCAGTACTTC	CASSESIGGEDIQYF
.	TRBJ1-2	TRBV29-1	TRBD1	TGCAGCTCCCGGGACAGCGGTGGGGGCTACACCTTC	CSSRDSGGGYTF
.	TRBJ1-3	TRBV6-1	.	TGTGCCAGCAGTGAAGCGCGTTTGATGATCCGCTCTGGAAACACCATATATTTT	CASSEARLMIRSGNTIYF
.	TRBJ2-7	TRBV5-1	TRBD2	TGCGCCAGCAGCCTCGCCATTAGGACTAGCGGGGGCCGCTCCTACGAGCAGTACTTC	CASSLAIRTSGGRSYEQYF
.	TRBJ1-2	TRBV28	.	TGTGCCAGCAGCCCTCAACGCCTCTCTTATGGCTACACCTTC	CASSPQRLSYGYTF
.	TRBJ2-3	TRBV2	.	TGTGCCAGCAGTTGGACTGGATTATTCACAGATACGCAGTATTTT	CASSWTGLFTDTQYF
.	TRBJ2-4	TRBV18	TRBD1	TGTGCCAGCTCACCTCTCGGCCTCAAAACGGGACAGAAAAAAAACATTCAGTACTTC	CASSPLGLKTGQKKNIQYF
.	TRBJ1-6	TRBV2	.	TGTGCCAGCACCGGGGGGTCTTCGTCGTCACCCCTCCACTTT	CASTGGSSSSPLHF
.	TRBJ2-7	TRBV11-2	.	TGTGCCAGCAGTCCCAGGGCGGGGCTGGGATTCTACGAGCAGTACTTC	CASSPRAGLGFYEQYF
.	TRBJ2-1	TRBV19	TRBD2	TGTGCCAGTAGTCGAACTTCACTAGCGGGGGCAGACAATGAGCAGTTCTTC	CASSRTSLAGADNEQFF
.	TRBJ2-7	TRBV7-9	.	TGTGCCAGCAGCCCTACATGGGGCAGGTTATCCTACGAGCAGTACTTC	CASSPTWGRLSYEQYF
.	TRBJ2-2	TRBV4-1	TRBD1	TGCGCCAGCAGCCAAGATCAGGGGGCGTTCGGGGAGCTGTTTTTT	CASSQDQGAFGELFF
once	TRBJ2-5	TRBV18	TRBD1	TGTGCCAGCTCACTAAATCTGGGACAGGAAGAGACCCAGTACTTC	CASSLNLGQEETQYF
.	TRBJ2-7	TRBV20-1	.	TGCAGTGCTAGGATGTATGGGGAGCAGTACTTC	CSARMYGEQYF
.	TRBJ2-4	TRBV4-1	.	TGCGCCAGCAGCCAGCCTTTGGGAGGCGACAAAAACATTCAGTACTTC	CASSQPLGGDKNIQYF
.	TRBJ2-1	TRBV5-4	TRBD2	TGTGCCAGCAGCCGCACCGGGACTAGAGAAAGGAATGAGCAGTTCTTC	CASSRTGTRERNEQFF
.	TRBJ2-1	TRBV28	.	TGTGCCAGCAGTTTCCTGAGGACGGACCTTCGTGCCAATGAGCAGTTCTTC	CASSFLRTDLRANEQFF
.	TRBJ1-4	TRBV6-5	.	TGTGCCAGCAGACCAGGGAGAACTAATGAAAAACTGTTTTTT	CASRPGRTNEKLFF
.	TRBJ1-1	TRBV30	.	TGTGCCTGGATCAAAGGGGGCACTGAAGCTTTCTTT	CAWIKGGTEAFF
.	TRBJ2-5	TRBV18	.	TGTGCCAGCTCACAGGGGCACCAAGAGACCCAGTACTTC	CASSQGHQETQYF
few	TRBJ2-3	TRBV19	.	TGTGCCAGTAGTATTAACGGTCAGGGAGGTTTGCGAGATACGCAGTATTTT	CASSINGQGGLRDTQYF
.	TRBJ1-2	TRBV4-1	TRBD1	TGCGCCAGCAGCCAAATAGACAGGGAAAACTATGGCTACACCTTC	CASSQIDRENYGYTF
.	TRBJ1-2	TRBV18	TRBD1	TGTGCCAGCTCACGGGACAGGGACCGAGGCTACACCTTC	CASSRDRDRGYTF
.	TRBJ2-7	TRBV5-6	TRBD1	TGTGCCAGCAGCCCGGGGACAGGGATTCGCGAGCAGTACTTC	CASSPGTGIREQYF
.	TRBJ2-1	TRBV30	.	TGTGCCTGGACTCTTTGGGGAAGCTCCTACAATGAGCAGTTCTTC	CAWTLWGSSYNEQFF
.	TRBJ2-1	TRBV7-2	.	TGTGCCAGCAGAAGTCTCGGGGGCAGCTCCTACAATGAGCAGTTCTTC	CASRSLGGSSYNEQFF
.	TRBJ1-1	TRBV4-3	.	TGCGCCAGCAGCCAAGATCTAGGAGGGAACACTGAAGCTTTCTTT	CASSQDLGGNTEAFF
.	TRBJ1-1	TRBV5-1	.	TGCGCCAGCAGCGTAGGACAGAACACTGAAGCTTTCTTT	CASSVGQNTEAFF
few	TRBJ1-5	TRBV19	.	TGTGCCAGTAGGACAACAGGAACTAGGAATCAGCCCCAGCATTTT	CASRTTGTRNQPQHF
.	TRBJ1-6	TRBV7-9	.	TGTGCCAGCAGCTCCTGGACTGAGAATTCACCCCTCCACTTT	CASSSWTENSPLHF
.	TRBJ1-6	TRBV27	.	TGTGCCAGCAGGATAACCCGAAATTCACCCCTCCACTTT	CASRITRNSPLHF
.	TRBJ1-2	TRBV19	.	TGTGCCAGTAGTCCGGGACTGGACTATGGCTACACCTTC	CASSPGLDYGYTF
.	TRBJ1-1	TRBV21-1	.	TGTGCCAGCAGCAGAAAAAGAGGATCCACTGAAGCTTTCTTT	CASSRKRGSTEAFF
.	TRBJ1-5	TRBV5-6	TRBD1	TGTGCCAGCAGCAGGGGACAGGGGTTATCCCAGCATTTT	CASSRGQGLSQHF